This entry lists 16 T cell receptor beta chains sequenced from one sample in a study of Graves' ophthalmopathy and Graves' hyperthyroidism. As the template, RNA transcripts were used to amplify TCR beta CDR3 regions. An initial RT-PCR round employing HTBI primers preceded a second-round multiplex PCR. TCRdb redid the calling of the multiplex PCR reads with MiXCR, one entry per CDR3 protein. The data show roughly 51,000 distinct CDR3 sequences, 50% to 65% seen once. Sequencing was carried out using peripheral blood. Every receptor here comes from an adult man with Graves' ophthalmopathy.

The J gene is TRBJ2-5, the V gene TRBV4-1; D is perhaps TRBD1 (5 bases). V was trimmed by 0 bases and J by 12 bases, leaving 8 bases between them. From germline, CDR1 is MGHRA and CDR2 YSYEKL. This CDR3 has 11 residues. CDR3 sequence: CASSQEWGEYF. CDR3 DNA sequence: TGCGCCAGCAGCCAAGAATGGGGCGAGTACTTC.

The DNA for the CDR3 is TGCGCCAGCAGCTATAGCGGGTGTCCCTACAATGAGCAGTTCTTC. Translated: CASSYSGCPYNEQFF. The chain combines TRBV5-1 with TRBJ2-1, with 7 bases fitting TRBD2. Germline lookup yields CDR1 SGHRS and CDR2 YFSETQ. Germline trimming cut 3 bases from V and 2 bases from J; bases unmatched to any gene: 5. The CDR3 totals 15 residues.

V and J are TRBV7-2 and TRBJ1-1, with no clear D. Germline CDR1 reads SGHTA; CDR2 reads FQGNSA. Trimming pared 6 bases from V and 0 bases from J, leaving 8 bases between. The CDR3 totals 13 residues. CDR3: CASSSTLNTEAFF. CDR3 sequence (DNA): TGTGCCAGCAGTTCCACCCTGAACACTGAAGCTTTCTTT.

This clonotype was observed at least ten times. The germline gene is not matched at one end of the junction; a read error may be the cause. The J gene is TRBJ2-1, the V gene TRBV5-1; TRBD2 agrees at 12 bases. CDR1 SGHRS and CDR2 YFSETQ come from the germline V gene. The CDR3 totals 17 residues. This CDR3 is CASSLGASGGAGSEQFF. For the CDR3, the DNA is TGCGCCAGCAGTTTGGGCGCTAGCGGGGGGGCAGGAAGTGAGCAGTTCTTC.

The CDR3 sequence: CASSTPQRTPGNTIYF. The CDR3 nucleotides are TGTGCCAGCAGCACACCACAAAGGACGCCCGGAAACACCATATATTTT. The chain uses TRBV7-3 and TRBJ1-3; no clear D gene. CDR3 size: 16 residues. Trimming stripped 5 bases from V and 4 bases from J, with 18 bases between. Germline V CDR1 and CDR2: SGHTA, FQGTGA. Drawing the rest from reference TRBV7-3 and TRBJ1-3, the complete variable domain is GAGVSQTPSNKVTEKGKYVELRCDPISGHTALYWYRQSLGQGPEFLIYFQGTGAADDSGLPNDRFFAVRPEGSVSTLKIQRTERGDSAVYLCASSTPQRTPGNTIYFGEGSWLTVV.

The chain uses TRBV7-9 and TRBJ1-1, with TRBD1 identical over 10 bases. The germline gives CDR1 SEHNR, CDR2 FQNEAQ (reference sequence). Trimming removed 5 bases from V and 5 bases from J; junction bases left unmatched: 5. This CDR3 has 14 amino acids. The DNA for the CDR3 is TGTGCCAGCAGCCCTGTGGACAGGGGGACTGAAGCTTTCTTT. Protein product: CASSPVDRGTEAFF.

The chain employs TRBV14 and TRBJ2-7, with D perhaps TRBD2 (7 bases). Trimming removed 1 base at V and 2 bases at J, with 9 bases between. The length of the CDR3 is 14 residues. The germline V gene has CDR1 SGHDN and CDR2 FVKESK. The DNA for the CDR3 is TGTGCCAGCAGCCAAGGCGGGGGCCCCTACGAGCAGTACGTC. This sequence encodes CASSQGGGPYEQYV.

The rearrangement links TRBV9 to TRBJ1-2; a weak D match, TRBD1 (6 bases). This CDR3 comprises 16 residues. The germline gives CDR1 SGDLS, CDR2 YYNGEE. V shed 4 bases and J shed 6 bases, with 22 bases lying between them. The CDR3, as DNA: TGTGCCAGCAGCCCTCCAGGGGTGGGACTAGACCATGGCTACACCTTC. Its protein is CASSPPGVGLDHGYTF. Based on the CDR3 plus reference TRBV9 and TRBJ1-2, the full variable domain is DSGVTQTPKHLITATGQRVTLRCSPRSGDLSVYWYQQSLDQGLQFLIQYYNGEERAKGNILERFSAQQFPDLHSELNLSSLELGDSALYFCASSPPGVGLDHGYTFGSGTRLTVV.

V is TRBV2 and J is TRBJ2-7, with D possibly being TRBD1 (5 bases). V was shortened by 1 base and J by 8 bases, with 15 bases between the two germline ends. Germline V gives CDR1 SNHLY, CDR2 FYNNEI. This CDR3 is 14 amino acids long. The CDR3 DNA sequence: TGTGCCAGCAGTGAAGGGTCAGGGTATTTCAAGCAGTACTTC. Its protein product is CASSEGSGYFKQYF.

The sample holds many counts of this clonotype. This chain links TRBV28 with TRBJ2-4, with D possibly being TRBD2 (6 bases). This CDR3 contains 13 residues. Trimming cost V 7 bases and J 6 bases, with 13 bases left between them. Germline loops: CDR1 MDHEN, CDR2 SYDVKM. For the CDR3, the DNA is TGTGCCAGCATCGGGACTGGAGGAAACATTCAGTACTTC. It is translated as CASIGTGGNIQYF. The variable domain in full, with the rest retrieved from reference TRBV28 and TRBJ2-4, is DVKVTQSSRYLVKRTGEKVFLECVQDMDHENMFWYRQDPGLGLRLIYFSYDVKMKEKGDIPEGYSVSREKKERFSLILESASTNQTSMYLCASIGTGGNIQYFGAGTRLSVL.

This sequence joins TRBV5-1 and TRBJ1-1; D is possibly TRBD1 (6 bases). In germline, CDR1 is SGHRS, CDR2 YFSETQ. The CDR3 runs 15 residues. V lost 4 bases to trimming and J lost 0 bases, with 13 bases between them. The CDR3, as DNA: TGCGCCAGCAGCGTATTAGGGGGTATGAACACTGAAGCTTTCTTT. Protein product: CASSVLGGMNTEAFF.

Comment on this clonotype: This may come from a read error, since a much larger clone is one base off. CDR3 protein: CASSFRGLAPIAAYEQYF. The DNA for the CDR3 is TGTGCCAGCAGTTTTCGTGGACTAGCGCCAATAGCCGCCTACGAGCAGTACTTC. This chain uses TRBV12-3 or TRBV12-4 with TRBJ2-7; 9 bases agree with TRBD2. V lost 3 bases and J lost 2; bases outside the gene matches: 14. The CDR3 totals 18 residues.

This clonotype was detected many times. The gene calls are TRBV7-2 and TRBJ1-2, with D perhaps matching TRBD1 (5 bases). The V end lost 5 bases, the J end lost 4 bases, and 17 bases lay between the germline ends. The CDR3 loop spans 15 amino acids. The germline gives CDR1 SGHTA, CDR2 FQGNSA. CDR3 DNA: TGTGCCAGCAGCCAAATATGGGGGGTGGGCTATGGCTACACCTTC. Translating gives CASSQIWGVGYGYTF.

This clonotype turned up a few times. The rearrangement joins TRBV10-2 to TRBJ1-5; tentatively, D is TRBD1 (5 bases). V was shortened by 8 bases and J by 2 bases, with 16 bases between the two germline ends. This CDR3 is 15 amino acids long. In germline, CDR1 is WSHSY, CDR2 SAAADI. The CDR3 region is CASASQGLGNQPQHF. CDR3 sequence (DNA): TGCGCCAGCGCTTCTCAGGGATTGGGCAATCAGCCCCAGCATTTT.

This clonotype occurred once. This is likely a read error, given that the CDR3 carries no conserved phenylalanine or tryptophan at its end. The rearrangement joins TRBV5-6 to TRBJ1-1; no clear D. Per the germline V gene, CDR1 is SGHDT and CDR2 is YYEEEE. The CDR3 has 14 amino acids. The ends were cut back, 1 base at V and 6 bases at J, with 13 bases in the middle. The CDR3 DNA reads as TGTGCCAGCAGCTTGATCGGGCAAAACGCTGAAGCTTTCTTG. Protein sequence: CASSLIGQNAEAFL.

The CDR3: CSVDVWGARNEQFF. The CDR3 DNA reads as TGCAGCGTTGACGTTTGGGGCGCGAGGAATGAGCAGTTCTTC. The rearrangement links TRBV29-1 to TRBJ2-1; tentative D call: TRBD1 (5 bases). Trimming took off 3 bases at V and 7 bases at J, with 16 bases between the two ends. Germline CDR1 SQVTM, CDR2 ANQGSEA. CDR3 size: 14 residues.